The T cell receptor (beta chain) described here comes from a study of cytomegalovirus exposure and HLA in healthy donors. Study observations and caveats: With high specificity and sensitivity, the classifier reportedly diagnosed cytomegalovirus status.

It was with 60 Vbeta and 13 Jbeta primers that the PCR ran. Clones were sequenced by immunoSEQ multiplex PCR, and TCRdb holds only the in-frame ones, with some missing. The table includes about 270,000 clones, under 80% detected once. The CDR3 has 15 amino acids. The V segment lost 1 base and the J segment 5 bases; nucleotides outside the gene matches: 8. CDR1 and CDR2 from the germline V gene are SGHAT and FQNNGV. This clone was detected only once. The target antigen is unknown. This chain connects TRBV11-2 to TRBJ2-7; 7 nucleotides line up with TRBD1. The sample taken for sequencing was PBMCs. The origin of this receptor is a female donor in good health and CMV-seronegative. The CDR3 DNA sequence: TGTGCCAGCAGCTTAGCCCCGGAACAGGGGAACGAGCAGTACTTC. This sequence encodes CASSLAPEQGNEQYF. The full variable domain, in which reference TRBV11-2 and TRBJ2-7 provide the parts outside the CDR3, is EAGVAQSPRYKIIEKRQSVAFWCNPISGHATLYWYQQILGQGPKLLIQFQNNGVVDDSQLPKDRFSAERLKGVDSTLKIQPAKLEDSAVYLCASSLAPEQGNEQYFGPGTRLTVT.